This TCR beta chain originates from a study of T cell responses to AZD1222 COVID-19 vaccine. Study observations and caveats: Vaccination with two AZD1222 doses was followed by a rise in Spike-specific TCR breadth and depth. Most donors were white British, females outnumbered males, and clonal diversity was possibly underestimated. Of spike-specific TCRs, nearly half reportedly target regions left unmutated in variants.

Measured with immunoSEQ multiplex PCR; TCRdb has only the in-frame clones, and not every one. The table includes some 100,000 clones, about 90% detected once. A single count supports this clone. The antigen is not known. Germline-derived CDR1 and CDR2 are SGHNT and YYREEE (reference sequence). Trimming took 6 bases from V and 7 from J; bases not matched to a gene: 12. The CDR3 is 14 amino acids. The V gene is TRBV5-4, the J gene TRBJ2-7; TRBD2 aligns across 8 bases. This sequence originates from an adult in good health. The sample was peripheral blood, taken on day 0 of MenACWY control vaccination. As DNA, the CDR3 is TGTGCCAGCATGCCGGGACTAGAAGTTCGTGAGCAGTACTTC. This gives the protein CASMPGLEVREQYF.